These T cell receptor beta chains were read from a single sample in a study of T cell responses to AZD1222 COVID-19 vaccine. The table came from immunoSEQ multiplex PCR; TCRdb's copy has only in-frame clones and leaves some out. The profile shows 150,000 to 200,000 clones, 85% to 95% of them singletons. The specimen comprised peripheral blood, sampled on day 0 of AZD1222 vaccination. These receptors were obtained from an adult in good health. Both conserved end residues are part of each CDR3. A D gene is named only where the DNA matches it firmly. Some rows have no size entry. The others give once, few or many, or a class for an expanded clone.

d_call	j_call	clone_size	v_call	cdr3_nt	cdr3_aa
TRBD1	TRBJ1-2	-	TRBV25-1	TGTGCCAGCAGTGACAAGGGGGCGAACACCTTC	CASSDKGANTF
-	TRBJ1-5	-	TRBV29-1	TGCAGCGTTGACGGGGGGCCCTCCGGGGATCAGCCCCAGCATTTT	CSVDGGPSGDQPQHF
-	TRBJ1-1	once	TRBV6-5	TGTGCCAGCAGGTCGGAGGAAGCTTTCTTT	CASRSEEAFF
TRBD1	TRBJ1-2	-	TRBV3-1/TRBV3-2	TGTGCCAGCAGCCACACAGCAGGGGGCGCAGAGGGCTACACCTTC	CASSHTAGGAEGYTF
TRBD2	TRBJ2-3	-	TRBV9	TGTGCCAGCAGCGTAGCTAGCGGGATCACAGATACGCAGTATTTT	CASSVASGITDTQYF
-	TRBJ1-1	-	TRBV5-1	TGCGCCAGCAGCCCGGGAGGGTCGGGAGGCTCTGAAGCTTTCTTT	CASSPGGSGGSEAFF
TRBD1	TRBJ1-5	-	TRBV5-1	TGCGCCAGCAGCTTCGAGGGGGCGCGCAATCAGCCCCAGCATTTT	CASSFEGARNQPQHF
-	TRBJ1-1	-	TRBV18	TGTGCCAGCTCACCACTTGACGGGGGCACTGAAGCTTTCTTT	CASSPLDGGTEAFF
-	TRBJ1-1	-	TRBV11-2	TGTGCCAGCAGCCCTAGTCCTGAGAGGGTTGGAGCTTTCTTT	CASSPSPERVGAFF
-	TRBJ2-2	-	TRBV4-1	TGCGCCAGCAGCCAAGTCGGGAGTTACACCGGGGAGCTGTTTTTT	CASSQVGSYTGELFF
TRBD1	TRBJ1-6	-	TRBV11-2	TGTGCCAGCAGCCTAAGACAGGGCCGGTATAATTCACCCCTCCACTTT	CASSLRQGRYNSPLHF
-	TRBJ2-1	-	TRBV7-2	TGTGCCAGCAGCTTAATGGTGACGGGATCGCATGAGCAGTTCTTC	CASSLMVTGSHEQFF
TRBD2	TRBJ2-2	-	TRBV5-5	TGTGCCAGCAGCTTCAGGACTAGCGGGATCCTTAACACCGGGGAGCTGTTTTTT	CASSFRTSGILNTGELFF
-	TRBJ1-6	-	TRBV3-1/TRBV3-2	TGTGCCAGCAGAAGGACAGACAATAATTCACCCCTCCACTTT	CASRRTDNNSPLHF
TRBD1	TRBJ2-2	-	TRBV27	TGTGCCAGCAGTTTATACGGGACAGATGTCGGGGAGCTGTTTTTT	CASSLYGTDVGELFF
-	TRBJ1-4	-	TRBV7-9	TGTGCCAGCAGCTTAGGGGAATGGGGAAAACTGTTTTTT	CASSLGEWGKLFF
TRBD2	TRBJ2-3	once	TRBV6-5	TGTGCCGCGAAAGAACTAGCGGGGAGCACAGATACGCAGTATTTT	CAAKELAGSTDTQYF
-	TRBJ2-7	-	TRBV7-8	TGTGCCAGCAGCCCCGAGGAGGGGTACGAGCAGTACTTC	CASSPEEGYEQYF
-	TRBJ1-2	-	TRBV5-4	TGTGCCAGCAGCTTGGGCAGGGCCGTATATGGCTACACCTTC	CASSLGRAVYGYTF
-	TRBJ2-1	-	TRBV2	TGTGCCAGCAGTTCCCGGGCCATATTAACCAATGAGCAGTTCTTC	CASSSRAILTNEQFF
-	TRBJ1-1	once	TRBV5-1	TGCGCCAGCAGCTTGGTCGTGAACACTGAAGCTTTCTTT	CASSLVVNTEAFF
TRBD1	TRBJ2-2	-	TRBV11-2	TGTGCCAGCAGCACCCGGACAGGGGCCGGGGAGCTGTTTTTT	CASSTRTGAGELFF
-	TRBJ2-2	-	TRBV14	TGTGCCAGCAGCCAAGTTGGGGTCGGGGAGCTGTTTTTT	CASSQVGVGELFF
-	TRBJ1-1	-	TRBV15	TGTGCCACCAGCAGAGGTCAGGCTTTCCGTGCTGAAGCTTTCTTT	CATSRGQAFRAEAFF
-	TRBJ1-2	-	TRBV15	TGTGCCACCAGCTCCCGAGAGGGATCGTTTAACTATGGCTACACCTTC	CATSSREGSFNYGYTF
-	TRBJ2-6	-	TRBV28	TGTGCCAGCATGTGGGTAAGAAAGACCGGGGCCAACGTCCTGACTTTC	CASMWVRKTGANVLTF
-	TRBJ1-2	-	TRBV28	TGTGCCAGCAACTATCGGGACTTTTTTTATGGCTACACCTTC	CASNYRDFFYGYTF
TRBD1	TRBJ1-1	-	TRBV7-9	TGTGCCAGCAGCCACCGGGACAGGGGCACTGAAGCTTTCTTT	CASSHRDRGTEAFF
-	TRBJ2-5	-	TRBV14	TGTGCCAGCAGCCATATTCAAGGGGAAGAGACCCAGTACTTC	CASSHIQGEETQYF
-	TRBJ1-1	few	TRBV19	TGTGCCAGTAGTATAGATGGGGGCTTGCGCACTGAAGCTTTCTTT	CASSIDGGLRTEAFF
TRBD2	TRBJ2-7	few	TRBV6-1	TGTGCCAGCAGTGAAGAGGCGGGAGCCCCCCACGAGCAGTACTTC	CASSEEAGAPHEQYF
TRBD2	TRBJ2-3	-	TRBV6-1	TGTGCCAGCAGTGAAACTAGCGGGACGGGGGCGGATACGCAGTATTTT	CASSETSGTGADTQYF
-	TRBJ2-3	-	TRBV6-5	TGTGCCAGCACCCGGTTGGGGACAGATACGCAGTATTTT	CASTRLGTDTQYF
-	TRBJ1-1	-	TRBV11-2	TGTGCCAGCAGCCGCATTGGGAACACTGAAGCTTTCTTT	CASSRIGNTEAFF
-	TRBJ1-1	-	TRBV5-1	TGCGCCAGCAGCTTGGGGCAGGGACTTTCGTCAGCTTTCTTT	CASSLGQGLSSAFF
-	TRBJ1-6	once	TRBV18	TGTGCCAGCTCACCTTACCTCCAGGGCTATAATTCACCCCTCCACTTT	CASSPYLQGYNSPLHF
TRBD1	TRBJ2-6	once	TRBV4-1	TGCGCCAGCAGCCAACACTACGGGACAGGAATATCTGGGGCCAACGTCCTGACTTTC	CASSQHYGTGISGANVLTF
TRBD1	TRBJ1-1	-	TRBV5-5	TGTGCCAGCAGACGCCCGAGGGGGACAGACAACACTGAAGCTTTCTTT	CASRRPRGTDNTEAFF
-	TRBJ2-7	-	TRBV21-1	TGTGCCAGCAGCGAAGAAGACATATCCCCGGACTACGAGCAGTACTTC	CASSEEDISPDYEQYF
TRBD1	TRBJ1-1	-	TRBV7-6	TGTGCCAGCAGCCCAGCGGGGACAGTGAACACTGAAGCTTTCTTT	CASSPAGTVNTEAFF
-	TRBJ1-1	-	TRBV6-1	TGTGCCAGCAGTGAATTTTCCGGGCATTACGAAGCTTTCTTT	CASSEFSGHYEAFF